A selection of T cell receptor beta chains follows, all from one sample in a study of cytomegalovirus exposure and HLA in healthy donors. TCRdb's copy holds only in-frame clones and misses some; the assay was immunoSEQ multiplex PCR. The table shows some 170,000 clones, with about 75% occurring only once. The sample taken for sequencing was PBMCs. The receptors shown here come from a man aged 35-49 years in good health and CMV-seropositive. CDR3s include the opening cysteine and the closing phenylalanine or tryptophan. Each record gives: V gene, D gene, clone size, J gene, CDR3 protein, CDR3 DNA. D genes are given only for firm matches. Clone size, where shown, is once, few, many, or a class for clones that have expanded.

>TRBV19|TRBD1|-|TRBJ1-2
CATSGQGRHYGYTF
TGTGCCACCTCGGGACAGGGGAGGCACTATGGCTACACCTTC
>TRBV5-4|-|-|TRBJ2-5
CASSFRYF
TGTGCCAGCAGCTTTCGGTACTTC
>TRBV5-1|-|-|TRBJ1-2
CASSPRVDYGYTF
TGCGCCAGCAGCCCGAGGGTTGACTATGGCTACACCTTC
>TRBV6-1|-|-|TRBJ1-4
CASRVDNTNEKLFF
TGTGCCAGCAGAGTCGACAACACTAATGAAAAACTGTTTTTT
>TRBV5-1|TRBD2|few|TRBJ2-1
CASSLGLAGNYNEQFF
TGCGCCAGCAGCTTGGGACTAGCGGGAAACTACAATGAGCAGTTCTTC
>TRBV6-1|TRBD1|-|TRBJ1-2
CAGGTGDALYGYTF
TGTGCCGGAGGGACAGGGGACGCACTCTATGGCTACACCTTC
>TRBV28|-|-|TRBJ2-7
CASSSPVGAYEQYF
TGTGCCAGCAGTTCCCCTGTCGGGGCCTACGAGCAGTACTTC
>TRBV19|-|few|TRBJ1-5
CASRPQLGGGQPQHF
TGTGCCAGTAGACCCCAACTAGGGGGGGGTCAGCCCCAGCATTTT
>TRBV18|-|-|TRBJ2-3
CASSQGSRGTDTQYF
TGTGCCAGCTCACAAGGCTCAAGGGGGACAGATACGCAGTATTTT
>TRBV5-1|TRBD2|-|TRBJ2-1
CASTTGLAGANEQFF
TGCGCCAGCACCACGGGACTAGCGGGAGCGAATGAGCAGTTCTTC
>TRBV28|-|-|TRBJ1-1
CASSVGREGTEAFF
TGTGCCAGCTCTGTGGGGAGGGAGGGCACTGAAGCTTTCTTT
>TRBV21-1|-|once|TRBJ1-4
CASSLRTVEKLFF
TGTGCCAGCAGCCTGCGGACAGTCGAAAAACTGTTTTTT
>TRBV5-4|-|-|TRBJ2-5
CASSRGREETQYF
TGTGCCAGCAGTAGGGGGAGGGAAGAGACCCAGTACTTC
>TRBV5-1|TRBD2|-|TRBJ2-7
CASSLGASGTYEQYF
TGCGCCAGCAGCTTAGGTGCTAGCGGCACCTACGAGCAGTACTTC
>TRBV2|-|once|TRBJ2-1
CASSEITQEFF
TGTGCCAGCAGTGAAATAACACAGGAGTTCTTC
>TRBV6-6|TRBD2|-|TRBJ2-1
CASKWTSGNNEQFF
TGTGCCAGCAAGTGGACTAGCGGAAACAATGAGCAGTTCTTC
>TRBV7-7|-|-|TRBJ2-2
CASSQRLAGELFF
TGTGCCAGCAGCCAGCGTCTCGCCGGGGAGCTGTTTTTT
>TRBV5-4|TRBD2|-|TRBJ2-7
CASSYGTSAEQYF
TGTGCCAGCAGCTACGGGACTAGCGCCGAGCAGTACTTC